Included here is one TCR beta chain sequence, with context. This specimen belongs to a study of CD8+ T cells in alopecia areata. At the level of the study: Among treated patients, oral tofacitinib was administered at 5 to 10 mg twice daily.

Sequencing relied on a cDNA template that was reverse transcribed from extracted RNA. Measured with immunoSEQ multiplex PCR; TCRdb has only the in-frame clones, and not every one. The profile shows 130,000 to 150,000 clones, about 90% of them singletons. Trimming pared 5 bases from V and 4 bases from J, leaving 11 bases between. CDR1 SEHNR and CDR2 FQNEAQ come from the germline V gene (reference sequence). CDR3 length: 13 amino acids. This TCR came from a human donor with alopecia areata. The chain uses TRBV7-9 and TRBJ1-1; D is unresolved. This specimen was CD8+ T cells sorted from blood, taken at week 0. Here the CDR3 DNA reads TGTGCCAGCAGCGGCCCTTTGAGCACTGAAGCTTTCTTT. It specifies CASSGPLSTEAFF.